Below, 24 T cell receptor beta chains from the same sample are listed, as sequenced in a study of technical replicates of blood from a handful of donors. Libraries were prepared by immunoSEQ multiplex PCR; TCRdb keeps only in-frame clonotypes and omits some of them. Of some 67,000 clones in the sample, about 98% were seen once. The specimen sequenced was T cells isolated from PBMCs. Source of these receptors: a human donor in good health.

The rearrangement uses TRBV5-6 and TRBJ1-2, with 9 nucleotides matching TRBD1. The CDR3 consists of 13 residues. The J segment lost 7 bases and the V segment lost 4 bases, leaving 5 bases of the junction unmatched. Per the germline V gene, CDR1 is SGHDT and CDR2 is YYEEEE. In nucleotides, the CDR3 is TGTGCCAGCAGCGGGGACAGGGCTAGTGGCTACACCTTC. Encoded protein: CASSGDRASGYTF.

V gene TRBV4-1 combines with J gene TRBJ1-4, with TRBD1 identical over 7 bases. This CDR3 comprises 18 residues. The V and J ends lost 2 bases and 5 bases, in that order; junction bases with no gene match: 14. CDR1 MGHRA and CDR2 YSYEKL come from the germline V gene. This CDR3 reads CASSQWLRQGQKNEKLFF. CDR3 bases: TGCGCCAGCAGCCAATGGTTGAGGCAGGGACAGAAGAATGAAAAACTGTTTTTT.

The rearrangement links TRBV10-2 to TRBJ2-3; D is possibly TRBD2 (6 bases). The germline V gene encodes CDR1 WSHSY and CDR2 SAAADI. CDR3 length equals 14 residues. Trimming left V 8 bases short and J 4 bases short, with 16 bases between. The CDR3 sequence: CASAGSVLADTQYF. The CDR3 bases are TGCGCCAGCGCGGGGTCGGTTTTGGCAGATACGCAGTATTTT.

The chain recombines TRBV27 with TRBJ1-1; 7 bases are a match to TRBD1. CDR1 is MNHEY, CDR2 SMNVEV, per germline (reference sequence). The CDR3 spans 17 residues. V shed 0 bases and J 2 bases; nucleotides not matched to a gene: 9. DNA of the CDR3: TGTGCCAGCAGTTTATCGAATAGGGACAGCCTTAACACTGAAGCTTTCTTT. This sequence encodes CASSLSNRDSLNTEAFF.

This chain joins TRBV7-8 and TRBJ2-7, with 13 bases fitting TRBD2. The CDR3 has 19 amino acids. After removal of 3 bases from V and 2 bases from J, the junction contained 13 bases not matched to a gene. CDR1 and CDR2 (germline): SGHVS, FQNEAQ. Here the CDR3 reads CASSFVTSGGSSLAYEQYF. CDR3 coding DNA: TGTGCCAGCAGCTTCGTGACTAGCGGGGGGTCCTCCCTGGCCTACGAGCAGTACTTC.

The V and J genes are TRBV6-4 and TRBJ1-1; D perhaps matches TRBD1 (5 bases). Germline assignment: CDR1 MRHNA and CDR2 SNTAGT. Between the trimmed V and J ends, which lost 0 bases and 5 bases, there was a span of 10 bases. This CDR3 region has 14 residues. In DNA, the CDR3 is TGTGCCAGCAGTGACTCTTTGGGGGGAACTGAAGCTTTCTTT. It yields the protein CASSDSLGGTEAFF.

This clone has only one observation. CDR3 DNA: TGTGCCAGCAGTGAAATCGGCAGCAGGGCTCAGCCCCAGCATTTT. As protein: CASSEIGSRAQPQHF. V usage is TRBV6-1 and J usage is TRBJ1-5; perhaps TRBD1 as D (5 bases). Germline CDR1 reads MNHNS; CDR2 reads SASEGT. V was clipped by 2 bases and J by 6 bases, with 14 bases between them. CDR3 length: 15 amino acids.

This clone was seen just once. The V call is TRBV19, the J call TRBJ2-1, with D tentatively TRBD2 (6 bases). The CDR3 runs 14 residues. Trimming removed 5 bases from V and 0 bases from J, with 8 bases in between. Per germline, CDR1 LNHDA and CDR2 SQIVND (reference sequence). The CDR3 is CASSAGSSYNEQFF. The CDR3 DNA reads TGTGCCAGTAGTGCCGGGAGCTCCTACAATGAGCAGTTCTTC. The full variable domain, its missing parts supplied by reference TRBV19 and TRBJ2-1, is DGGITQSPKYLFRKEGQNVTLSCEQNLNHDAMYWYRQDPGQGLRLIYYSQIVNDFQKGDIAEGYSVSREKKESFPLTVTSAQKNPTAFYLCASSAGSSYNEQFFGPGTRLTVL.

With respect to this clone: The germline gene is not matched at one end of the junction; a read error may be the cause. The chain carries TRBV6-1 and TRBJ1-2, with TRBD1 identical over 7 bases. CDR3 length equals 12 residues. Germline CDR1 MNHNS, CDR2 SASEGT. The CDR3 nucleotides read TGTGCCAGCCCGGGGACAGACCAAACGAGGGACTTC. As protein: CASPGTDQTRDF.

The rearrangement links TRBV21-1 to TRBJ2-5; TRBD1, as called in the table, went unchecked against the DNA. TRBV21-1 is classified as a pseudogene. The CDR3 consists of 16 residues. The CDR3 nucleotides are TGTGCCAGCAGCAAAGTAGGGACAGGGGTCCGGGAGACCCAGTACTTC. Protein sequence: CASSKVGTGVRETQYF.

This rearrangement joins TRBV11-2 to TRBJ2-7; the D gene is possibly TRBD2 (6 bases). The CDR3 runs to 16 residues. Trimming removed 1 base from V and 5 bases from J, with 18 bases in between. Germline V lookup: CDR1 SGHAT, CDR2 FQNNGV. The CDR3 DNA follows: TGTGCCAGCAGCTTAGTAGAGCTAGCGATAGTCCACGAGCAGTACTTC. It is translated as CASSLVELAIVHEQYF.

The chain employs TRBV5-6 and TRBJ1-1, with TRBD1 matching 7 bases. The J segment lost 4 bases and the V segment lost 2 bases, leaving 14 bases of the junction unmatched. The germline CDR1 and CDR2 sequences are SGHDT and YYEEEE. CDR3 size: 17 residues. The CDR3: CASSLSTHDRDGTEAFF. CDR3 DNA: TGTGCCAGCAGCTTATCAACCCATGACAGGGACGGCACTGAAGCTTTCTTT.

V usage is TRBV27 and J usage is TRBJ2-4, with 15 bases matching TRBD2. Germline CDR1 and CDR2: MNHEY and SMNVEV (reference sequence). Losses at the gene ends were 3 bases for V and 6 bases for J; bases not matched to a gene: 3. CDR3 size: 16 residues. The CDR3 loop is CASSLGLAGGLNIQYF. CDR3 nucleotide sequence: TGTGCCAGCAGTTTGGGACTAGCGGGGGGACTAAACATTCAGTACTTC.

A single count supports this clone. The chain couples TRBV12-2 to TRBJ2-1; the listed D gene, TRBD2, was not tested against the DNA. TRBV12-2 is flagged as a pseudogene. The CDR3 sequence is 15 residues long. DNA of the CDR3: TGTGCAAGTCGCCTAGGGAGGTTCAAGGGAAATGAGCAGTTCTTC. It codes for CASRLGRFKGNEQFF.

The chain employs TRBV5-6 and TRBJ2-7; TRBD2 matches 16 bases. The CDR3 extends over 19 amino acids. The ends lost 3 bases at V and 2 bases at J; junction bases unmatched: 11. Germline V lookup: CDR1 SGHDT, CDR2 YYEEEE. The DNA for the CDR3 is TGTGCCAGCAGCTCGCCGGATCCGGGACTAGCGGGAGGGACCTACGAGCAGTACTTC. Encoded protein: CASSSPDPGLAGGTYEQYF.

The chain recombines TRBV10-2 with TRBJ2-7; D not certain. Germline CDR1 and CDR2: WSHSY and SAAADI. This CDR3 has 12 amino acids. V lost 2 bases and J 4 bases, leaving 6 bases between the germline ends. This CDR3 is CASSERGYEQYF. The CDR3 region has the DNA TGCGCCAGCAGTGAGCGCGGTTACGAGCAGTACTTC.

This chain uses TRBV6-4 with TRBJ1-1; 9 nucleotides agree with TRBD1. The CDR3 runs 14 residues. V trimming: 4 bases; J trimming: 3 bases; junction bases outside the gene matches: 3. In germline, CDR1 is MRHNA, CDR2 SNTAGT. The CDR3 here is CASSVTGGDTEAFF. The CDR3 nucleotides read TGTGCCAGCAGTGTTACAGGGGGCGACACTGAAGCTTTCTTT.

This sequence joins TRBV25-1 and TRBJ2-6; TRBD1 agrees at 10 bases. This CDR3 has 17 residues. Trimming at V came to 6 bases and at J to 1 base, leaving 6 bases not matched to a gene. The germline gives CDR1 MGHDK, CDR2 SYGVNS. CDR3 coding DNA: TGTGCCAGCAGCCGACAGGGGGCGCTTTCTGGGGCCAACGTCCTGACTTTC. It codes for CASSRQGALSGANVLTF.

The rearrangement uses TRBV6-4 and TRBJ2-1; the D gene is possibly TRBD2 (6 bases). V was clipped by 4 bases and J by 1 base, with 14 bases between them. Per the germline V gene, CDR1 is MRHNA and CDR2 is SNTAGT. The CDR3 has 16 amino acids. CDR3: CASSALSGSSYNEQFF. CDR3 sequence (DNA): TGTGCCAGCAGTGCCTTGAGCGGGTCTTCCTACAATGAGCAGTTCTTC.

The V and J genes are TRBV9 and TRBJ2-7; 8 bases align to TRBD2. V shed 5 bases, J shed 2 bases, and the junction held 12 bases outside the gene matches. CDR1 is SGDLS, CDR2 YYNGEE, per germline. CDR3 length: 16 residues. The CDR3 spells CASSLNPSGRTYEQYF. The DNA of the CDR3 is TGTGCCAGCAGTCTCAACCCTAGCGGGCGGACCTACGAGCAGTACTTC. The complete variable domain, with remaining parts taken from reference TRBV9 and TRBJ2-7, reads DSGVTQTPKHLITATGQRVTLRCSPRSGDLSVYWYQQSLDQGLQFLIQYYNGEERAKGNILERFSAQQFPDLHSELNLSSLELGDSALYFCASSLNPSGRTYEQYFGPGTRLTVT.

A single count supports this clone. The chain joins TRBV10-2 to TRBJ2-1; 8 nucleotides match TRBD2. Germline CDR1 reads WSHSY; CDR2 reads SAAADI. CDR3 length equals 14 residues. V was pared by 10 bases and J by 0 bases, with 5 bases of the junction left unmatched. The CDR3 spells CAIKSGSSYNEQFF. In DNA, the CDR3 is TGCGCCATCAAGAGCGGGAGCTCCTACAATGAGCAGTTCTTC.

V is TRBV30 and J is TRBJ1-3, with a tentative D call TRBD1 (6 bases). Trimming left V 0 bases short and J 0 bases short, with 21 bases between. There are 19 residues in the CDR3. Germline lookup yields CDR1 GTSNPN and CDR2 SVGIG (reference sequence). CDR3 protein: CAWSVLGEGESRSGNTIYF. In DNA form, the CDR3 reads TGTGCCTGGAGTGTACTGGGGGAGGGGGAGAGCCGCTCTGGAAACACCATATATTTT. Variable domain in full (rest from reference TRBV30 and TRBJ1-3): SQTIHQWPATLVQPVGSPLSLECTVEGTSNPNLYWYRQAAGRGLQLLFYSVGIGQISSEVPQNLSASRPQDRQFILSSKKLLLSDSGFYLCAWSVLGEGESRSGNTIYFGEGSWLTVV.

The chain carries TRBV6-4 and TRBJ2-7; tentatively, D is TRBD2 (6 bases). With 6 bases removed from V and 5 bases from J, the gap between germline ends came to 17 bases. CDR3 length: 14 residues. Germline CDR1 and CDR2: MRHNA and SNTAGT. CDR3 protein: CASSGLGGAHEQYF. The CDR3 DNA reads TGTGCCAGCAGCGGACTTGGAGGGGCGCACGAGCAGTACTTC.

The V call is TRBV19, the J call TRBJ1-5; 7 bases are a match to TRBD1. CDR3 length equals 12 residues. Germline V gene data show CDR1 as LNHDA and CDR2 as SQIVND (reference sequence). Losses at the gene ends were 5 bases for V and 9 bases for J; bases not matched to a gene: 4. CDR3 DNA sequence: TGTGCCAGTAGTTTACAGGGGCCGCCCCAGCATTTT. Protein: CASSLQGPPQHF. The complete variable domain, with remaining parts taken from reference TRBV19 and TRBJ1-5, reads DGGITQSPKYLFRKEGQNVTLSCEQNLNHDAMYWYRQDPGQGLRLIYYSQIVNDFQKGDIAEGYSVSREKKESFPLTVTSAQKNPTAFYLCASSLQGPPQHFGDGTRLSIL.